The 20 T cell receptor beta chains below were found in one sample sequenced in a study of blood T cell repertoires in COVID-19 (dated by TCRdb to about 2020). Receptors were amplified or captured by the immunoSEQ multiplex PCR assay. In its TCRdb copy, this immuneACCESS table keeps in-frame sequences only and misses some clones. Where compared with another copy, unresolved V genes explain less than half of these, and the others have no known cause. This sample lists approximately 200,000 clones; 75% to 90% were detected once. The ten largest clones capture 1.2% of the sample. The sample taken for sequencing was PBMCs or T cells enriched from blood (not recorded which). The receptors originated from a man aged 30 to 39 who had recovered from COVID-19.

The chain carries TRBV6-2 or TRBV6-3 and TRBJ1-5; D not certain. The V and J ends lost 2 bases and 2 bases respectively, with 10 bases between them. CDR1 is MNHEY and CDR2 is SVGEGT in the germline V gene. The CDR3 covers 15 residues. CDR3 nucleotide sequence: TGTGCCAGCAGTTACGAGGTGTTGGGCAATCAGCCCCAGCATTTT. Encoded protein: CASSYEVLGNQPQHF.

This clone came up once. The chain is built from TRBV14 and TRBJ2-6; TRBD1 might be the D (5 bases). Germline loops: CDR1 SGHDN, CDR2 FVKESK. This CDR3 is 18 amino acids long. V lost 3 bases, J lost 1 base, and 16 bases lay in between. The CDR3 sequence: CASSQTYFHRSGANVLTF. CDR3 coding DNA: TGTGCCAGCAGCCAGACCTACTTCCACAGGTCTGGGGCCAACGTCCTGACTTTC.

The chain recombines TRBV11-2 with TRBJ1-2; D is perhaps TRBD1 (6 bases). The CDR3 covers 14 residues. CDR1 and CDR2 (germline): SGHAT, FQNNGV. V lost 2 bases and J 4 bases, leaving 11 bases between the germline ends. The CDR3 loop reads CASSLPTGSYGYTF. CDR3 DNA: TGTGCCAGCAGCTTACCTACAGGGTCCTATGGCTACACCTTC.

DNA of the CDR3: TGTGCCACCAGCAGAGATTCGAGGGGGCAGGGGCTATTCACCTCTGGAAACACCATATATTTT. It codes for CATSRDSRGQGLFTSGNTIYF. This rearrangement joins TRBV15 to TRBJ1-3, with TRBD1 matching 7 bases. Per germline, CDR1 LNHNV and CDR2 YYDKDF (reference sequence). The CDR3 sequence is 21 residues long. J gave up 0 bases and V 0 bases, and 17 bases lay outside the gene matches.

V and J are TRBV12-3 or TRBV12-4 and TRBJ1-2; no clear D gene. The CDR3 length is 12 residues. The V end was cut by 0 bases, the J end by 8 bases, with 7 bases between. CDR3 region: CASSLAGWGYTF. CDR3 in DNA: TGTGCCAGCAGTTTAGCCGGGTGGGGCTACACCTTC.

V and J are TRBV28 and TRBJ1-2; no reliable D call. The CDR3 is made up of 13 amino acids. Germline V lookup: CDR1 MDHEN, CDR2 SYDVKM. Trimming cost V 11 bases and J 2 bases, with 15 bases left between them. The CDR3: CASGKAANYGYTF. In nucleotides, the CDR3 is TGTGCCTCCGGTAAAGCCGCCAACTATGGCTACACCTTC.

The chain employs TRBV11-3 and TRBJ2-5, with D perhaps TRBD2 (5 bases). The CDR3 spans 14 residues. Trimming shortened V by 3 bases and J by 2 bases, and 10 bases separated the two germline ends. CDR1 SGHNT and CDR2 YENEEA come from the germline V gene. CDR3 nucleotide sequence: TGTGCCAGCAGCTTGAGGGCGGGTCAAGAGACCCAGTACTTC. Translation gives CASSLRAGQETQYF.

J is TRBJ1-2 and V is TRBV18; TRBD1 agrees at 7 bases. This CDR3 has 14 residues. V was clipped by 0 bases and J by 4 bases; unmatched bases: 2. From germline, CDR1 is KGHSH and CDR2 LQKENI. DNA for the CDR3: TGTGCCAGCTCACCACCGAGGACAGGCTATGGCTACACCTTC. Its protein product is CASSPPRTGYGYTF.

V is TRBV30 and J is TRBJ1-5, with a possible D match to TRBD1 (5 bases). Trimming pared 2 bases from V and 6 bases from J, leaving 14 bases between. The CDR3 has 14 residues. From germline, CDR1 is GTSNPN and CDR2 SVGIG (reference sequence). In nucleotides, the CDR3 is TGTGCCTGGAGTCCAAAAAGACAGTTTCAGCCCCAGCATTTT. Translating gives CAWSPKRQFQPQHF.

The chain is built from TRBV5-8 and TRBJ1-5, with TRBD1 matching 8 bases. The CDR3 is 15 residues long. J was trimmed by 2 bases and V by 4 bases; bases with no gene match: 5. Germline CDR1 reads SGHTS; CDR2 reads YDEGEE. CDR3 bases: TGTGCCAGCAGCGCGGACAGGGTTGGCAATCAGCCCCAGCATTTT. The encoded protein is CASSADRVGNQPQHF.

The chain links TRBV6-2 or TRBV6-3 to TRBJ2-2; D might be TRBD2 (6 bases). The CDR3 spans 15 residues. V lost 2 bases and J 5 bases, leaving 12 bases between the germline ends. CDR1 and CDR2 (germline): MNHEY, SVGEGT. DNA of the CDR3: TGTGCCAGCAGTTACAGGAGGAGCGGGACCGGGGAGCTGTTTTTT. Residues: CASSYRRSGTGELFF.

The J gene is TRBJ2-7, the V gene TRBV18; 7 nucleotides align to TRBD1. This CDR3 has 14 amino acids. Per the germline V gene, CDR1 is KGHSH and CDR2 is LQKENI. The V segment lost 2 bases and the J segment 2 bases; nucleotides outside the gene matches: 3. CDR3 in amino acids: CASSPNTGAYEQYF. In DNA form, the CDR3 reads TGTGCCAGCTCACCAAATACAGGGGCCTACGAGCAGTACTTC.

The chain is built from TRBV18 and TRBJ2-7; the D gene is possibly TRBD1 (5 bases). Between the trimmed V and J ends, which lost 3 bases and 3 bases, there was a span of 12 bases. Germline V gene sequence: CDR1 KGHSH, CDR2 LQKENI. CDR3 size: 14 residues. Written as DNA, the CDR3 is TGTGCCAGCTCACCCGACAGCTCCATCTACGAGCAGTACTTC. It encodes CASSPDSSIYEQYF.

The CDR3 here is CASSLVPGVSYEQYF. CDR3 coding DNA: TGCGCCAGCAGCTTGGTGCCCGGGGTTAGCTACGAGCAGTACTTC. The chain employs TRBV5-1 and TRBJ2-7; weak D call: TRBD2 (5 bases). Germline-derived CDR1 and CDR2 are SGHRS and YFSETQ. The CDR3 spans 15 residues. With 0 bases removed from V and 3 bases from J, the gap between germline ends came to 13 bases.

A single count supports this clone. This chain joins TRBV27 and TRBJ1-2, with D unresolved. The CDR3 sequence is 14 residues long. The germline gives CDR1 MNHEY, CDR2 SMNVEV (reference sequence). Trimming removed 7 bases at V and 2 bases at J, with 14 bases between. The CDR3: CASKNDKNNYGYTF. In nucleotides, the CDR3 is TGTGCCAGCAAAAATGACAAGAACAACTATGGCTACACCTTC.

The chain has TRBV28 and TRBJ2-7; 8 bases are a match to TRBD1. Trimming took 6 bases from V and 4 from J; bases not matched to a gene: 5. CDR1 is MDHEN and CDR2 is SYDVKM in the germline V gene. This CDR3 is built from 13 residues. CDR3 loop: CASRRQGMYEQYF. The CDR3 DNA reads TGTGCCAGCAGAAGACAGGGGATGTACGAGCAGTACTTC.

This rearrangement joins TRBV6-1 to TRBJ2-7; 10 bases map to TRBD1. Looked up from germline, CDR1 is MNHNS and CDR2 is SASEGT. V was clipped by 1 base and J by 3 bases; unmatched bases: 3. This CDR3 is built from 15 residues. The CDR3 protein is CASSEVDRGIYEQYF. The CDR3 DNA reads as TGTGCCAGCAGTGAAGTGGACAGGGGGATCTACGAGCAGTACTTC.

J is TRBJ1-1 and V is TRBV3-1 (or the pseudogene TRBV3-2); D unclear. The germline gives CDR1 LGHDT, CDR2 YNNKEL (reference sequence). V was cut by 1 base and J by 6 bases, with 15 bases left in between. This CDR3 has 15 amino acids. CDR3 region: CASSQATGGYSEAFF. CDR3 coding DNA: TGTGCCAGCAGCCAAGCTACCGGAGGGTACTCTGAAGCTTTCTTT.

The chain is built from TRBV27 and TRBJ2-3; D gene uncertain. Trimming left V 2 bases short and J 0 bases short, with 9 bases between. Germline CDR1 reads MNHEY; CDR2 reads SMNVEV (reference sequence). The CDR3 contains 15 residues. CDR3 loop: CASSLMSYSTDTQYF. The CDR3 coding sequence is TGTGCCAGCAGTTTAATGAGCTATAGCACAGATACGCAGTATTTT.

The V gene is TRBV7-2, the J gene TRBJ1-3, with D tentatively TRBD1 (5 bases). V lost 6 bases and J lost 9, with 15 bases in between. Per the germline V gene, CDR1 is SGHTA and CDR2 is FQGNSA. The CDR3 is 13 residues long. CDR3 DNA: TGTGCCAGCAGGGGGGACGGGGGAGGCACCATATATTTT. This codes for CASRGDGGGTIYF. The full variable domain, its missing parts supplied by reference TRBV7-2 and TRBJ1-3, is GAGVSQSPSNKVTEKGKDVELRCDPISGHTALYWYRQSLGQGLEFLIYFQGNSAPDKSGLPSDRFSAERTGGSVSTLTIQRTQQEDSAVYLCASRGDGGGTIYFGEGSWLTVV.